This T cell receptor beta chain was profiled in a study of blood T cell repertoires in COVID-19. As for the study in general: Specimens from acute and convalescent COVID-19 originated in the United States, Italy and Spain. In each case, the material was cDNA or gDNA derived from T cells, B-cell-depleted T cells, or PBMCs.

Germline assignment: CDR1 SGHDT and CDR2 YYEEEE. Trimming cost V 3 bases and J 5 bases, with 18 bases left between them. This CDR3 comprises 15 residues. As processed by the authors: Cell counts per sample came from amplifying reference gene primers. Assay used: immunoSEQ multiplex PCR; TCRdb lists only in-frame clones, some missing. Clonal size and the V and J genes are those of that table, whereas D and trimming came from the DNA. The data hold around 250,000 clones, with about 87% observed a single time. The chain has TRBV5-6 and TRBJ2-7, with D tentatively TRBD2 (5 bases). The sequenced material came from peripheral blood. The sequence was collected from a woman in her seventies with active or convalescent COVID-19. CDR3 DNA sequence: TGTGCCAGCAGCTCCTATCGGGGTTCGAAGCACGAGCAGTACTTC. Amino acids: CASSSYRGSKHEQYF.